This TCR beta chain came from a study of blood T cell repertoires in COVID-19. Study processing details: Nucleated cell counts were estimated from reference gene primer amplification. The method was immunoSEQ multiplex PCR; TCRdb's version includes in-frame clones alone and lacks a portion of them. The DNA was the basis for D and trimming; V, J and clone size are from that table. The repertoire holds more than 60,000 clones, with roughly 84% as singletons. With 6 bases removed from V and 2 bases from J, the gap between germline ends came to 14 bases. The CDR3 contains 14 residues. From germline, CDR1 is SNHLY and CDR2 FYNNEI.

The sequenced sample was peripheral blood. The V call is TRBV2, the J call TRBJ2-7; D ambiguous. This receptor was obtained from a man in his fifties or sixties with acute or convalescent COVID-19. The CDR3 bases are TGTGCCAGCAGAATTACTACCAGCCCCTACGAGCAGTACTTC. Encoded protein: CASRITTSPYEQYF.